Following are 3 T cell receptor beta chains from one sample sequenced in a study of beta chain features in type 1 diabetes. Expressed TCRB transcripts were sequenced because the isolated RNA had all been reverse transcribed beforehand. Sequencing used immunoSEQ multiplex PCR; TCRdb keeps in-frame clones, though not all of them. The table shows more than 300,000 clones, with 6.5% to 10% occurring only once. Sequencing was performed on central memory CD4+ T cells from blood. The receptors were sampled from a woman aged 18-35 years in good health.

In DNA form, the CDR3 reads TGTGCCAGCAGTTACTCGAACGCCTACGAGCAGTACTTC. This sequence encodes CASSYSNAYEQYF. The V call is TRBV6-5, the J call TRBJ2-7; D is unresolved. CDR1 is MNHEY and CDR2 is SVGAGI in the germline V gene. V dropped 0 bases and J dropped 2 bases, with 5 bases sitting between them. The CDR3 length is 13 residues.

This clone was seen a few times. This sequence joins TRBV7-9 and TRBJ2-4, with 12 nucleotides matching TRBD2. After removal of 6 bases from V and 5 bases from J, the junction contained 5 bases not matched to a gene. Germline CDR1 is SEHNR and CDR2 is FQNEAQ (reference sequence). The CDR3 totals 15 residues. The CDR3 sequence: CASRKLAGGQNIQYF. The CDR3 DNA reads as TGTGCCAGCAGAAAACTAGCGGGAGGCCAAAACATTCAGTACTTC.

This chain links TRBV20-1 with TRBJ2-1; 7 nucleotides line up with TRBD1. Looked up from germline, CDR1 is DFQATT and CDR2 is SNEGSKA (reference sequence). The CDR3 loop spans 11 amino acids. The ends lost 6 bases at V and 9 bases at J; junction bases unmatched: 5. The DNA for the CDR3 is TGCAGTGCGGGGACAGCGGTTGAGCAGTTCTTC. This sequence encodes CSAGTAVEQFF.